Below are 10 T cell receptor beta chains sequenced from a single sample in a study of blood T cell repertoires in COVID-19. Libraries were prepared by immunoSEQ multiplex PCR; TCRdb keeps only in-frame clonotypes and omits some of them. The table has 150,000 to 160,000 clones, approximately 83% seen once. Material for sequencing was peripheral blood. These receptors were obtained from a woman aged 60-75 years with acute or convalescent COVID-19.

The V and J genes are TRBV27 and TRBJ2-7; tentatively, D is TRBD1 (6 bases). The CDR3 has 15 amino acids. Trimming shortened V by 6 bases and J by 3 bases, and 18 bases separated the two germline ends. Germline CDR1 reads MNHEY; CDR2 reads SMNVEV (reference sequence). The CDR3 is CASSLRGDRGYEQYV. CDR3 sequence (DNA): TGTGCCAGCAGCCTCAGGGGTGACAGAGGCTACGAGCAGTACGTC.

This clone came up a few times. The V and J genes are TRBV5-6 and TRBJ2-1, with no clear D. The V end lost 0 bases, the J end lost 0 bases, and 10 bases lay between the germline ends. Germline V gives CDR1 SGHDT, CDR2 YYEEEE. The CDR3 contains 16 residues. For the CDR3, the DNA is TGTGCCAGCAGCTTGGAAGCCGTTAGCTCCTACAATGAGCAGTTCTTC. Encoded protein: CASSLEAVSSYNEQFF.

The V call is TRBV5-1, the J call TRBJ2-1; D is possibly TRBD2 (6 bases). The CDR3 is 15 residues long. Trimming took off 1 base at V and 1 base at J, with 9 bases between the two ends. Germline CDR1 is SGHRS and CDR2 is YFSETQ. CDR3 residues: CASSLSSASYNEQFF. In DNA, the CDR3 is TGCGCCAGCAGCTTGTCTAGCGCTTCCTACAATGAGCAGTTCTTC.

The chain joins TRBV6-5 to TRBJ1-2; a possible D gene is TRBD1 (6 bases). This CDR3 comprises 14 residues. Germline CDR1 reads MNHEY; CDR2 reads SVGAGI. The V end was cut by 6 bases, the J end by 3 bases, with 14 bases between. The DNA of the CDR3 is TGTGCCAGCAGGGCAACGGCAGGGGACTATGGCTACACCTTC. Amino acid sequence: CASRATAGDYGYTF.

The chain uses TRBV12-3 or TRBV12-4 and TRBJ1-1; D unresolved. The V end lost 4 bases, the J end lost 6 bases, and 12 bases lay between the germline ends. CDR3 length: 13 residues. CDR3 in DNA: TGTGCCAGCAGTTCCTCCGGGGTCGCTGAAGCTTTCTTT. This codes for CASSSSGVAEAFF.

V is TRBV4-1 and J is TRBJ1-2, with a possible D match to TRBD1 (6 bases). Germline V gives CDR1 MGHRA, CDR2 YSYEKL. V lost 1 base and J lost 5, with 14 bases in between. This CDR3 is built from 15 residues. CDR3: CASSQGGQGFYGYTF. The CDR3 DNA reads as TGCGCCAGCAGCCAAGGGGGTCAGGGGTTTTATGGCTACACCTTC.

Here the CDR3 reads CAISDEGYEQYF. DNA of the CDR3: TGTGCCATCAGTGACGAGGGCTACGAGCAGTACTTC. The chain recombines TRBV10-3 with TRBJ2-7, with D tentatively TRBD2 (5 bases). V lost 3 bases and J 3 bases, leaving 6 bases between the germline ends. This CDR3 region has 12 residues. Germline assignment: CDR1 ENHRY and CDR2 SYGVKD.

This chain connects TRBV15 to TRBJ1-3; 11 positions agree with TRBD1. There are 20 residues in the CDR3. J lost 4 bases, V lost 5 bases, and 19 bases had no gene match. Germline values: CDR1 LNHNV, CDR2 YYDKDF (reference sequence). The CDR3 nucleotides are TGTGCCACCAGCCAGAGAATCGGTTTAGGACAGGGGGCGCGGGGAAACACCATATATTTT. It yields the protein CATSQRIGLGQGARGNTIYF.

Concerning this clone: Other DNA sequences in the sample encode the same CDR3. This chain uses TRBV3-1 (or the pseudogene TRBV3-2) with TRBJ2-7; 9 bases are shared with TRBD1. The germline V gene encodes CDR1 LGHDT and CDR2 YNNKEL (reference sequence). The CDR3 is 14 amino acids. Unmatched junction bases numbered 4, after V lost 3 bases and J lost 4 bases. For the CDR3, the DNA is TGTGCCAGCAGCCAGGGTGGACAGGGGTACGAGCAGTACGTC. This gives the protein CASSQGGQGYEQYV.

V is TRBV28 and J is TRBJ2-1, with 8 bases matching TRBD2. Germline V gene data show CDR1 as MDHEN and CDR2 as SYDVKM. V lost 4 bases and J lost 3; bases outside the gene matches: 8. The CDR3 totals 16 residues. This CDR3 is CASSSGSGGFYNEQFF. For the CDR3, the DNA is TGTGCCAGCAGTTCCGGAAGCGGGGGCTTCTACAATGAGCAGTTCTTC.